This T cell receptor beta chain was sequenced during a study of sequential checkpoint blockade in melanoma. Study details: After both sequences, patients received maintenance nivolumab.

Sample treatment: randomized to nivolumab then ipilimumab (arm A) or the reverse (arm B). No patient had prior DNA-damaging chemotherapy. Live CD3+CD8+ CD19− CD56− cells were sorted from PBMCs. Looked up from germline, CDR1 is MDHEN and CDR2 is SYDVKM. The CDR3 is 14 amino acids. V lost 5 bases and J 8 bases, leaving 18 bases between the germline ends. The repertoire was sequenced with immunoSEQ multiplex PCR; TCRdb's copy has only in-frame clones and lacks some. The data contain tens of thousands of clones, roughly 91% of them singletons. The source material was CD8+ T cells sorted from blood (inferred from file names), sampled from a patient given nivolumab and ipilimumab in sequence. The sequence came from a human donor with melanoma. The chain combines TRBV28 with TRBJ1-2; a weak D match, TRBD1 (6 bases). The CDR3 bases are TGTGCCAGCAGTCCCCGGACAGCGATTGAAGGCTACACCTTC. Translation gives CASSPRTAIEGYTF.